The 27 T cell receptor beta chains below all came from one sample that was sequenced in a study of early T cells in non-severe SARS-CoV-2 infection. One entry per CDR3 protein, called by TCRdb with MiXCR from the 5' RACE reads. The top ten hold over 8% of the sample, which has about 55,000 distinct CDR3 sequences, about 15% seen once. The sample consisted of whole blood, taken at baseline. The source is an adult who was a healthcare worker with PCR-confirmed SARS-CoV-2 infection or an uninfected control (not recorded which).

This clonotype has only a few counts. The rearrangement links TRBV24-1 to TRBJ2-1, with TRBD1 matching over 9 bases. Trimming removed 7 bases from V and 9 bases from J; junction bases left unmatched: 12. The CDR3 contains 15 residues. The germline gives CDR1 KGHDR, CDR2 SFDVKD. CDR3 sequence: CATSATGGVWGEQFF. CDR3 bases: TGTGCCACCAGCGCGACAGGGGGAGTCTGGGGTGAGCAGTTCTTC.

This clonotype was counted at least ten times. The V call is TRBV11-2, the J call TRBJ2-5; 16 nucleotides line up with TRBD2. CDR1 and CDR2 (germline): SGHAT, FQNNGV. V shed 5 bases, J shed 4 bases, and the junction held 10 bases outside the gene matches. This CDR3 has 18 residues. The CDR3 nucleotides are TGTGCCAGCAGCAGAGGGACTAGCGGGGGGGCCCAACGAGAGACCCAGTACTTC. Amino acids: CASSRGTSGGAQRETQYF.

The J gene is TRBJ1-4, the V gene TRBV12-3 or TRBV12-4, with D uncertain. CDR3 length: 15 residues. With 4 bases removed from V and 0 bases from J, the gap between germline ends came to 9 bases. The CDR3 sequence: CASSSNSATNEKLFF. The CDR3 nucleotides read TGTGCCAGCAGTTCAAACAGTGCAACTAATGAAAAACTGTTTTTT.

The chain combines TRBV29-1 with TRBJ2-1; possible D gene TRBD2, 6 bases. The germline CDR1 and CDR2 sequences are SQVTM and ANQGSEA. The V gene lost 6 bases and the J gene lost 8 bases, with 14 bases spanning the gap. The CDR3 spans 12 residues. CDR3 region: CSVGTGGDEQFF. CDR3 nucleotides: TGCAGCGTCGGGACGGGCGGGGATGAGCAGTTCTTC.

The chain couples TRBV6-2 or TRBV6-3 to TRBJ1-1; no definite D call. Per germline, CDR1 MNHEY and CDR2 SVGEGT. CDR3 length: 13 residues. Trimming cost V 6 bases and J 3 bases, with 11 bases left between them. The chain's CDR3 is CASRWGVDTEAFF. Here the CDR3 DNA reads TGTGCCAGCAGGTGGGGAGTTGACACTGAAGCTTTCTTT.

This clonotype was found a few times. The genes are TRBV27 and TRBJ2-4, with D unclear. In germline, CDR1 is MNHEY, CDR2 SMNVEV (reference sequence). Trimming took off 5 bases at V and 0 bases at J, with 17 bases between the two ends. The CDR3 length is 17 residues. Here the CDR3 reads CASSLDPPLGAKNIQYF. CDR3 DNA: TGTGCCAGCAGTCTCGATCCCCCTTTGGGAGCCAAAAACATTCAGTACTTC.

The CDR3 DNA reads as TGTGCCAGCAGAATAGCGGGGGGCGACACAGATACGCAGTATTTT. Protein: CASRIAGGDTDTQYF. The chain couples TRBV6-1 to TRBJ2-3, with 10 positions matching TRBD2. This CDR3 contains 15 residues. With 6 bases clipped from V and 2 bases from J, the junction kept 5 bases outside the gene matches. Germline CDR1 MNHNS, CDR2 SASEGT.

By sample share, this clonotype is medium-sized. The rearrangement joins TRBV28 to TRBJ1-5; D is undetermined. The CDR3 covers 14 residues. The V and J ends lost 6 bases and 0 bases respectively, with 9 bases between them. The germline V gene encodes CDR1 MDHEN and CDR2 SYDVKM. CDR3: CASRRFYSNQPQHF. CDR3 nucleotide sequence: TGTGCCAGCAGGAGGTTCTATAGCAATCAGCCCCAGCATTTT.

This clonotype was detected ten times or more. V is TRBV7-6 and J is TRBJ2-5; D is ambiguous. Germline loops: CDR1 SGHVS, CDR2 FNYEAQ. V was cut by 0 bases and J by 2 bases, with 4 bases left in between. This CDR3 has 13 residues. CDR3 protein: CASSLARQETQYF. In DNA, the CDR3 is TGTGCCAGCAGCTTAGCCAGACAAGAGACCCAGTACTTC.

The DNA of the CDR3 is TGTGCCAGCAGCTTGGGCTCTAATTCACCCCTCCACTTT. Residues: CASSLGSNSPLHF. V gene TRBV7-6 combines with J gene TRBJ1-6; D not resolved. This CDR3 comprises 13 residues. CDR1 and CDR2 from the germline V gene are SGHVS and FNYEAQ. The V and J ends lost 3 bases and 6 bases respectively, with 6 bases between them.

This clonotype was seen ten or more times. One end of the junction varies from germline; a read error may be responsible. The chain carries TRBV4-1 and TRBJ2-3; D is possibly TRBD1 or TRBD2 (6 bases each). Germline V gene sequence: CDR1 MGHRA, CDR2 YSYEKL. This CDR3 contains 16 residues. The CDR3 sequence: CASSQDQGTRTDTQYF. The CDR3 region has the DNA TGCGCCAGCAGTCAAGATCAGGGGACTCGAACAGATACGCAGTATTTT.

The chain joins TRBV11-1 to TRBJ2-1; D might be TRBD1 or TRBD2, each matching 6 bases. The CDR3 spans 11 residues. Germline CDR1 SGHAT, CDR2 FQDESV (reference sequence). Trimming removed 6 bases at V and 10 bases at J, with 10 bases between. The CDR3 here is CASSIGGEQFF. DNA for the CDR3: TGTGCCAGCAGTATAGGGGGGGAGCAGTTCTTC.

The V call is TRBV3-1, the J call TRBJ1-5; D is ambiguous. The CDR3 runs to 13 residues. CDR1 is LGHDT and CDR2 is YNNKEL in the germline V gene (reference sequence). V lost 2 bases to trimming and J lost 2 bases, with 4 bases between them. The CDR3 nucleotides read TGTGCCAGCAGCCAAAGGGGCAATCAGCCCCAGCATTTT. This gives the protein CASSQRGNQPQHF.

This clonotype was picked up a small number of times. The rearrangement links TRBV6-5 to TRBJ2-7, with D perhaps TRBD1 (6 bases). Germline values: CDR1 MNHEY, CDR2 SVGAGI. This CDR3 region has 15 residues. Trimming removed 0 bases from V and 4 bases from J, with 13 bases in between. DNA of the CDR3: TGTGCCAGCAGTTACTCGGGGGCCTCACCTTACGAGCAGTACTTC. Translated, it gives CASSYSGASPYEQYF.

The V call is TRBV12-5, the J call TRBJ2-4; D remains ambiguous. CDR1 and CDR2 from the germline V gene are LGHNT and FRNRAP. The CDR3 length is 14 residues. V shed 2 bases and J shed 2 bases, with 7 bases lying between them. CDR3 loop: CASGLQETKNIQYF. Written as DNA, the CDR3 is TGTGCTAGTGGTTTGCAGGAGACCAAAAACATTCAGTACTTC. The variable domain in full, completed from reference TRBV12-5 and TRBJ2-4, reads DARVTQTPRHKVTEMGQEVTMRCQPILGHNTVFWYRQTMMQGLELLAYFRNRAPLDDSGMPKDRFSAEMPDATLATLKIQPSEPRDSAVYFCASGLQETKNIQYFGAGTRLSVL.

The J gene is TRBJ2-1, the V gene TRBV19; TRBD2 matches at 7 bases. Unmatched junction bases numbered 11, after V lost 6 bases and J lost 15 bases. The CDR3 is 12 amino acids. Germline lookup yields CDR1 LNHDA and CDR2 SQIVND (reference sequence). The CDR3 region is CASSTTGTTTFF. The CDR3 nucleotides read TGTGCCAGTAGCACCACCGGGACTACTACGTTCTTC.

This clonotype was counted between two and nine times. The chain joins TRBV27 to TRBJ1-1; 9 nucleotides agree with TRBD1. The V segment lost 2 bases and the J segment 4 bases; nucleotides outside the gene matches: 2. This CDR3 spans 14 amino acids. Germline values: CDR1 MNHEY, CDR2 SMNVEV (reference sequence). CDR3 residues: CASSLGQGSTEAFF. CDR3 DNA: TGTGCCAGCAGTTTAGGACAGGGGAGCACTGAAGCTTTCTTT.

The sample holds many counts of this clonotype. This sequence joins TRBV29-1 and TRBJ2-7; no definite D call. V was clipped by 7 bases and J by 3 bases, with 13 bases between them. CDR1 SQVTM and CDR2 ANQGSEA come from the germline V gene. The CDR3 spans 12 residues. The CDR3 region has the DNA TGCAGCGCCAAAGCCGGGTACTACGAGCAGTACTTC. Translating it yields CSAKAGYYEQYF.

This clonotype was counted at least ten times. The V and J genes are TRBV6-1 and TRBJ2-5; 14 positions agree with TRBD2. Per germline, CDR1 MNHNS and CDR2 SASEGT. The CDR3 has 19 amino acids. V shed 2 bases, J shed 3 bases, and the junction held 11 bases outside the gene matches. The CDR3 spells CASSEIGTSGGESKETQYF. CDR3 nucleotides: TGTGCCAGCAGTGAAATTGGGACTAGCGGGGGAGAGAGTAAAGAGACCCAGTACTTC.

The chain uses TRBV11-2 and TRBJ1-3; D gene uncertain. V was trimmed by 6 bases and J by 0 bases, leaving 12 bases between them. The CDR3 spans 15 residues. Germline CDR1 and CDR2: SGHAT and FQNNGV. CDR3: CASSFYGSSGNTIYF. In DNA, the CDR3 is TGTGCCAGCAGTTTCTACGGGAGCTCTGGAAACACCATATATTTT. Based on the CDR3 plus reference TRBV11-2 and TRBJ1-3, the full variable domain is EAGVAQSPRYKIIEKRQSVAFWCNPISGHATLYWYQQILGQGPKLLIQFQNNGVVDDSQLPKDRFSAERLKGVDSTLKIQPAKLEDSAVYLCASSFYGSSGNTIYFGEGSWLTVV.

This clonotype was recorded a few times. This chain connects TRBV6-1 to TRBJ1-1, with D tentatively TRBD1 (5 bases). CDR3 length equals 14 residues. The V and J ends lost 6 bases and 4 bases respectively, with 15 bases between them. CDR1 and CDR2 from the germline V gene are MNHNS and SASEGT. The DNA for the CDR3 is TGTGCCAGCAGCTTCAGGCAGGGCTCCACTGAAGCTTTCTTT. Translated: CASSFRQGSTEAFF.

The chain is built from TRBV7-9 and TRBJ2-7, with unresolved D. This CDR3 region has 13 residues. Germline values: CDR1 SEHNR, CDR2 FQNEAQ (reference sequence). V was clipped by 5 bases and J by 5 bases, with 13 bases between them. CDR3 in amino acids: CASSLLARDEQYF. The CDR3 nucleotides read TGTGCCAGCAGCCTCCTGGCGCGCGACGAGCAGTACTTC.

V gene TRBV6-1 combines with J gene TRBJ2-3, with D unclear. Trimming stripped 6 bases from V and 5 bases from J, with 12 bases between. Germline loops: CDR1 MNHNS, CDR2 SASEGT. The length of the CDR3 is 13 residues. CDR3 sequence: CASRQGIKDTQYF. CDR3 bases: TGTGCCAGCAGGCAAGGGATTAAAGATACGCAGTATTTT.

This clonotype occurred many times. This rearrangement joins TRBV11-2 to TRBJ2-7; 12 nucleotides match TRBD2. Germline loops: CDR1 SGHAT, CDR2 FQNNGV. The V gene end was trimmed by 5 bases and the J gene end by 2 bases; junction bases not matched to a gene: 16. The CDR3 totals 19 residues. The DNA for the CDR3 is TGTGCCAGCAGCGCACGGACTAGCGGGGACGACCCAATGGCCTACGAGCAGTACTTC. This gives the protein CASSARTSGDDPMAYEQYF.

This clonotype was counted a few times. This chain joins TRBV11-2 and TRBJ1-4; D possibly corresponds to TRBD1 (5 bases). From germline, CDR1 is SGHAT and CDR2 FQNNGV. Trimming shortened V by 4 bases and J by 5 bases, and 17 bases separated the two germline ends. The CDR3 covers 16 residues. CDR3 residues: CASSSNRQLPNEKLFF. The DNA for the CDR3 is TGTGCCAGCAGCTCCAATAGACAGCTTCCGAATGAAAAACTGTTTTTT. Full variable domain (remainder filled in from reference TRBV11-2 and TRBJ1-4): EAGVAQSPRYKIIEKRQSVAFWCNPISGHATLYWYQQILGQGPKLLIQFQNNGVVDDSQLPKDRFSAERLKGVDSTLKIQPAKLEDSAVYLCASSSNRQLPNEKLFFGSGTQLSVL.

V is TRBV5-1 and J is TRBJ2-3; a weak D match, TRBD2 (5 bases). Looked up from germline, CDR1 is SGHRS and CDR2 is YFSETQ. The CDR3 covers 15 residues. Deletions cut 4 bases from V and 2 bases from J, with 14 bases between. The CDR3 DNA reads as TGCGCCAGCAGCGCCGCGTTAGCGACCACAGATACGCAGTATTTT. Protein sequence: CASSAALATTDTQYF.

This clonotype was counted between two and nine times. V usage is TRBV30 and J usage is TRBJ2-3, with D hard to call. V lost 0 bases and J 0 bases, leaving 4 bases between the germline ends. The CDR3 runs 13 residues. The germline CDR1 and CDR2 sequences are GTSNPN and SVGIG (reference sequence). In DNA form, the CDR3 reads TGTGCCTGGAGTGTACTAAGCACAGATACGCAGTATTTT. Translation: CAWSVLSTDTQYF.